This entry lists 21 T cell receptor beta chains sequenced from one sample in a study of blood T cells in healthy people across ages. Primed by a sample-barcoded 5' primer and a J-beta primer mix, a second PCR proceeded for roughly 6 to 12 cycles. TCRdb reprocessed the 5' RACE reads with MiXCR, giving one entry per CDR3 protein. The sample lists 1.8 million or so distinct CDR3 sequences, around 40% seen once, with 20% to 25% in the top ten. The specimen sequenced was blood. The receptor source for this set is a human donor in good health.

CDR3 DNA: TGCGCCAGCAGCCGGGGGGACGACAATGAGCAGTTCTTC. Amino acids: CASSRGDDNEQFF. This chain connects TRBV5-1 to TRBJ2-1; 7 bases align to TRBD2. This CDR3 has 13 residues. J was trimmed by 5 bases and V by 4 bases; bases with no gene match: 3. Germline lookup yields CDR1 SGHRS and CDR2 YFSETQ.

V is TRBV7-3 and J is TRBJ2-1; D assignment may be TRBD1 or TRBD2 (5 bases each). V was clipped by 6 bases and J by 7 bases, with 19 bases between them. The CDR3 is made up of 15 amino acids. The germline V gene has CDR1 SGHTA and CDR2 FQGTGA. CDR3 in DNA: TGTGCCAGCAGTCCTCTCGGGGCTACTATGAATGAGCAGTTCTTC. Translating it yields CASSPLGATMNEQFF.

The rearrangement links TRBV5-1 to TRBJ1-2, with D possibly TRBD1 on 5 matching bases. V was clipped by 5 bases and J by 5 bases, with 19 bases between them. The CDR3 covers 15 residues. Germline V gene data show CDR1 as SGHRS and CDR2 as YFSETQ. CDR3 sequence (DNA): TGCGCCAGCAGGGTCTGGGCCTCGGAGGGGTATGGCTACACCTTC. Translation gives CASRVWASEGYGYTF.

This clonotype was detected a few times. The chain uses TRBV6-4 and TRBJ2-1; 7 bases are a match to TRBD1. V shed 2 bases and J 7 bases; nucleotides not matched to a gene: 5. Looked up from germline, CDR1 is MRHNA and CDR2 is SNTAGT. The CDR3 contains 14 residues. This CDR3 reads CASSDGTAGNEQFF. CDR3 bases: TGTGCCAGCAGTGACGGGACAGCCGGGAATGAGCAGTTCTTC.

This clonotype came up a few times. The J gene is TRBJ2-7, the V gene TRBV5-6, with D possibly TRBD1 on 6 matching bases. The CDR3 consists of 16 residues. Trimming removed 3 bases at V and 2 bases at J, with 18 bases between. Per germline, CDR1 SGHDT and CDR2 YYEEEE. CDR3 bases: TGTGCCAGCAGCTGGACCGGGACAACCTTCACCTACGAGCAGTACTTC. It codes for CASSWTGTTFTYEQYF.

The table lists this clonotype with a few counts. The gene calls are TRBV10-3 and TRBJ2-1; TRBD2 matches at 13 bases. The CDR3 is 15 amino acids. The germline V gene encodes CDR1 ENHRY and CDR2 SYGVKD. The junction had 4 bases not matched to a gene; V was cut back by 4 bases and J by 7 bases. In DNA form, the CDR3 reads TGTGCCATCAGTGCCGGACTAGCGGGGGTTAATGAGCAGTTCTTC. Protein: CAISAGLAGVNEQFF.

This clonotype was observed a handful of times. One end of the junction varies from germline; a read error may be responsible. This chain links TRBV5-1 with TRBJ2-5; D could derive from TRBD1 or TRBD2 (5 bases each). This CDR3 comprises 16 residues. Germline-derived CDR1 and CDR2 are SGHRS and YFSETQ. This CDR3 reads CAGSFTGTQGEATQYF. CDR3 nucleotide sequence: TGCGCCGGCAGCTTCACCGGGACCCAAGGCGAGGCGACCCAGTACTTC.

This clonotype was seen a handful of times. The chain has TRBV20-1 and TRBJ2-1; 8 bases line up with TRBD2. CDR3 length: 17 amino acids. CDR1 is DFQATT, CDR2 SNEGSKA, per germline (reference sequence). V shed 0 bases and J 2 bases; nucleotides not matched to a gene: 9. CDR3: CSARERPQRGPYNEQFF. The CDR3 DNA reads TGCAGTGCTAGAGAACGTCCCCAGCGGGGGCCCTACAATGAGCAGTTCTTC.

Only a few counts were recorded for this clonotype. V usage is TRBV29-1 and J usage is TRBJ2-3; D gene ambiguous. This CDR3 comprises 10 residues. V was pared by 7 bases and J by 7 bases, with 9 bases between. CDR1 is SQVTM, CDR2 ANQGSEA, per germline. CDR3 residues: CSANHNTQYF. CDR3 in DNA: TGCAGCGCAAACCACAATACGCAGTATTTT.

The rearrangement uses TRBV18 and TRBJ2-1, with 9 bases matching TRBD1. The CDR3 spans 15 residues. After removal of 5 bases from V and 4 bases from J, the junction contained 6 bases not matched to a gene. Germline V CDR1 and CDR2: KGHSH, LQKENI. The CDR3 loop reads CASSSLDRGYNEQFF. The CDR3 coding sequence is TGTGCCAGCTCATCGTTGGACAGGGGATACAATGAGCAGTTCTTC.

The CDR3 here is CASSGPTGNYGYTF. The CDR3 coding sequence is TGTGCCAGCAGTGGACCTACAGGGAACTATGGCTACACCTTC. The rearrangement uses TRBV6-1 and TRBJ1-2, with D possibly being TRBD1 (6 bases). Trimming stripped 4 bases from V and 2 bases from J, with 11 bases between. Germline CDR1 is MNHNS and CDR2 is SASEGT. This CDR3 region has 14 residues.

The chain employs TRBV29-1 and TRBJ1-1; a weak D match, TRBD1 (5 bases). In germline, CDR1 is SQVTM, CDR2 ANQGSEA. Between the trimmed V and J ends, which lost 8 bases and 1 base, there was a span of 11 bases. The CDR3 is 12 amino acids. CDR3 sequence: CSCGGGNTEAFF. CDR3 sequence (DNA): TGCAGCTGTGGGGGGGGGAACACTGAAGCTTTCTTT.

The CDR3 is CASSPRPGVHEQYF. CDR3 DNA sequence: TGTGCCAGCAGCCCTCGCCCCGGGGTCCACGAGCAGTACTTC. J is TRBJ2-7 and V is TRBV3-1; TRBD2 is a possible D gene (5 bases). Per the germline V gene, CDR1 is LGHDT and CDR2 is YNNKEL (reference sequence). This CDR3 is built from 14 residues. The V end lost 4 bases, the J end lost 5 bases, and 15 bases lay between the germline ends.

The rearrangement links TRBV4-3 to TRBJ2-5; the D is unclear. This CDR3 is 14 amino acids long. V was trimmed by 1 base and J by 4 bases, leaving 10 bases between them. Germline lookup yields CDR1 LGHNA and CDR2 YSLEER. The CDR3 is CASSQGGSLETQYF. CDR3 sequence (DNA): TGCGCCAGCAGCCAAGGCGGCAGTTTAGAGACCCAGTACTTC.

This sequence joins TRBV12-3 or TRBV12-4 and TRBJ1-6; the D gene is possibly TRBD1 (5 bases). V dropped 6 bases and J dropped 5 bases, with 8 bases sitting between them. The CDR3 totals 13 residues. CDR3 nucleotide sequence: TGTGCCAGCAGAGGGGCCCATAATTCACCCCTCCACTTT. Its translation: CASRGAHNSPLHF.

V and J are TRBV5-1 and TRBJ1-2, with unresolved D. Germline V gene lookup returns CDR1 SGHRS and CDR2 YFSETQ. V was pared by 0 bases and J by 0 bases, with 6 bases between. The CDR3 runs to 14 residues. The CDR3 here is CASSLADPNYGYTF. In DNA form, the CDR3 reads TGCGCCAGCAGCTTGGCGGACCCTAACTATGGCTACACCTTC.

This clonotype was detected only a few times. The junction and the germline gene differ at one end; a read error may be behind it. The chain links TRBV12-5 to TRBJ1-5; TRBD1 aligns across 8 bases. This CDR3 contains 14 residues. CDR1 LGHNT and CDR2 FRNRAP come from the germline V gene. CDR3 amino acids: CVSGRTGSNQPQHF. As DNA, the CDR3 is TGTGTTAGTGGCCGGACAGGGAGCAATCAGCCCCAGCATTTT.

In this sample, this clonotype turned up a few times. The chain is built from TRBV7-2 and TRBJ2-7; D is undetermined. V shed 3 bases and J shed 4 bases, with 16 bases lying between them. The CDR3 sequence is 15 residues long. Per the germline V gene, CDR1 is SGHTA and CDR2 is FQGNSA. The CDR3 nucleotides read TGTGCCAGCAGCTTTAGGGCCCACGCAGCGTACGAGCAGTACTTC. This translates into CASSFRAHAAYEQYF.

The chain links TRBV12-3 or TRBV12-4 to TRBJ2-3, with D possibly being TRBD2 (7 bases). V dropped 5 bases and J dropped 5 bases, with 11 bases sitting between them. The CDR3 sequence is 13 residues long. CDR3 bases: TGTGCCAGCAGTACAGGGAGGGGAGATACGCAGTATTTT. Its protein is CASSTGRGDTQYF.

The chain employs TRBV29-1 and TRBJ2-7; maybe TRBD1 (6 bases). Germline V lookup: CDR1 SQVTM, CDR2 ANQGSEA. The CDR3 is made up of 13 amino acids. With 6 bases removed from V and 6 bases from J, the gap between germline ends came to 18 bases. CDR3 nucleotide sequence: TGCAGCGTGGAGACAAGGGGGTGTGGCGAGCAGTACTTC. Translation gives CSVETRGCGEQYF.

This clonotype was observed a handful of times. CDR3 sequence: CASSWGEGRRTDTQYF. The CDR3 region has the DNA TGTGCCAGCAGCTGGGGGGAGGGGAGGCGCACAGATACGCAGTATTTT. The V and J genes are TRBV5-5 and TRBJ2-3; 7 nucleotides match TRBD2. Looked up from germline, CDR1 is SGHKS and CDR2 is YYEKEE (reference sequence). Trimming removed 3 bases from V and 1 base from J; junction bases left unmatched: 8. The CDR3 extends over 16 amino acids. Using reference TRBV5-5 and TRBJ2-3 for the parts outside the CDR3, the full variable domain is DAGVTQSPTHLIKTRGQQVTLRCSPISGHKSVSWYQQVLGQGPQFIFQYYEKEERGRGNFPDRFSARQFPNYSSELNVNALLLGDSALYLCASSWGEGRRTDTQYFGPGTRLTVL.